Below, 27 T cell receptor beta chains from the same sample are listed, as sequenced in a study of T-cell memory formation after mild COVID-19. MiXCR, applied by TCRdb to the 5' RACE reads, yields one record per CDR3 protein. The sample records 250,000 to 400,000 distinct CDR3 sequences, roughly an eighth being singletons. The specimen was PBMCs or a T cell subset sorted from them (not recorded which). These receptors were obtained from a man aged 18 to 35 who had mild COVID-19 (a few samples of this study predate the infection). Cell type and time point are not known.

The CDR3 sequence is CASSERGGRAQYF. CDR3 coding DNA: TGTGCCAGCAGTGAACGTGGGGGCAGGGCCCAGTACTTC. This sequence joins TRBV2 and TRBJ2-5; the D gene is possibly TRBD1 (6 bases). The CDR3 consists of 13 residues. From germline, CDR1 is SNHLY and CDR2 FYNNEI. Trimming stripped 2 bases from V and 9 bases from J, with 13 bases between.

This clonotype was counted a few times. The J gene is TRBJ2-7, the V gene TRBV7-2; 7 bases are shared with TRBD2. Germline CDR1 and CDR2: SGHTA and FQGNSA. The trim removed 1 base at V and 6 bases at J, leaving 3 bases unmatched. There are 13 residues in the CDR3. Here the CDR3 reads CASSLDPGGEQYV. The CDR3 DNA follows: TGTGCCAGCAGCTTAGATCCGGGAGGCGAGCAGTACGTC.

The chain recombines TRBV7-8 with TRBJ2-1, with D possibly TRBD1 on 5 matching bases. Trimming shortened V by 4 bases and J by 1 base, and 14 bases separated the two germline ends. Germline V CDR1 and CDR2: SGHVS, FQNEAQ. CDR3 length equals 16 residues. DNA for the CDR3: TGTGCCAGCAGCTCGTACGACCGACAGTCCTACAATGAGCAGTTCTTC. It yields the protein CASSSYDRQSYNEQFF.

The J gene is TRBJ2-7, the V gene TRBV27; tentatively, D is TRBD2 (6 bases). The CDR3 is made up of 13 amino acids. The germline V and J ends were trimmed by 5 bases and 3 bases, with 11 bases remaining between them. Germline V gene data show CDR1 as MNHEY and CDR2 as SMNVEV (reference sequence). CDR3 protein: CASSHQDYYEQYF. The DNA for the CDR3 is TGTGCCAGCAGTCACCAGGACTACTACGAGCAGTACTTC.

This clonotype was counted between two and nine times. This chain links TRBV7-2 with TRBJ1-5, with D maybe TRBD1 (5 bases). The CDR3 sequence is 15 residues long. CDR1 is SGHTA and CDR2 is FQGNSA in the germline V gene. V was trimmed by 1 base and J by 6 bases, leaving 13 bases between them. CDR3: CASSLVGTQGQPQHF. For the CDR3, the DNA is TGTGCCAGCAGCTTAGTGGGGACGCAGGGTCAGCCCCAGCATTTT. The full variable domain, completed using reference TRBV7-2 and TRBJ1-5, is GAGVSQSPSNKVTEKGKDVELRCDPISGHTALYWYRQSLGQGLEFLIYFQGNSAPDKSGLPSDRFSAERTGGSVSTLTIQRTQQEDSAVYLCASSLVGTQGQPQHFGDGTRLSIL.

In DNA form, the CDR3 reads TGTGCCACCAGGAGGGACAGGGGCTCTGGAAACACCATATATTTT. Amino acids: CATRRDRGSGNTIYF. This chain joins TRBV15 and TRBJ1-3; 10 bases fit TRBD1. Germline V gives CDR1 LNHNV, CDR2 YYDKDF (reference sequence). Trimming removed 6 bases from V and 0 bases from J; junction bases left unmatched: 2. The CDR3 is 15 residues long.

The CDR3 nucleotides read TGCGCCAGCAGCCAAGATTTGGGCGGATCCCCGGATACGCAGTATTTT. Its translation is CASSQDLGGSPDTQYF. The chain has TRBV4-1 and TRBJ2-3; D gene uncertain. The germline CDR1 and CDR2 sequences are MGHRA and YSYEKL. CDR3 length equals 16 residues. V lost 0 bases, J lost 6 bases, and 16 bases lay in between.

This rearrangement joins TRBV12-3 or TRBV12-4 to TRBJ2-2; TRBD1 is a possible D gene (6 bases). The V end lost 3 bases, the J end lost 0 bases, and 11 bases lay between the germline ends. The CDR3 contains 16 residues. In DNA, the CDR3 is TGTGCCAGCAGTTTCTTCCAGGGGACGAACACCGGGGAGCTGTTTTTT. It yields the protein CASSFFQGTNTGELFF.

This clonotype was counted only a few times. CDR3 nucleotide sequence: TGTGCCAGCAGTCTGGGACAGGGGTTATACGAGCAGTTCTTC. This translates into CASSLGQGLYEQFF. V and J are TRBV6-2 or TRBV6-3 and TRBJ2-1, with 10 bases identical to TRBD1. J lost 10 bases, V lost 5 bases, and 8 bases had no gene match. The germline V gene encodes CDR1 MNHEY and CDR2 SVGEGT. The CDR3 has 14 residues.

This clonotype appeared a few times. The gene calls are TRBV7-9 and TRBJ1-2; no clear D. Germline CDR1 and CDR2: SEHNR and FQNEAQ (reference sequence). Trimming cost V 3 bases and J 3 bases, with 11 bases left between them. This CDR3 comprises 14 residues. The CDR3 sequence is CASSFPLGDYGYTF. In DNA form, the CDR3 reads TGTGCCAGCAGCTTTCCACTTGGGGACTATGGCTACACCTTC.

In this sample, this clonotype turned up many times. DNA for the CDR3: TGTGCCAGCAGGCAGGCGGCTAGCACAGATACGCAGTATTTT. This gives the protein CASRQAASTDTQYF. The rearrangement joins TRBV7-2 to TRBJ2-3, with D unclear. Per germline, CDR1 SGHTA and CDR2 FQGNSA. The CDR3 spans 14 residues. V dropped 6 bases and J dropped 0 bases, with 10 bases sitting between them.

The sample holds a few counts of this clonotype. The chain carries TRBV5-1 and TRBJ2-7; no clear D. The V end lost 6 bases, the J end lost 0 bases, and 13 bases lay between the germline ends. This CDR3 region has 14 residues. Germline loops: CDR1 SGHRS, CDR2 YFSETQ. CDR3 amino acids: CASTSDPNSYEQYF. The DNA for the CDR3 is TGCGCCAGCACCTCAGATCCCAACTCCTACGAGCAGTACTTC.

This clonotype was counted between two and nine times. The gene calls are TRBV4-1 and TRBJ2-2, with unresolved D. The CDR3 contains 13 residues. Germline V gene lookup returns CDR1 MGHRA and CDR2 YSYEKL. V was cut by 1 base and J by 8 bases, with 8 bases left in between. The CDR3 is CASSQVSVGELFF. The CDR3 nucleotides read TGCGCCAGCAGCCAAGTTTCTGTTGGGGAGCTGTTTTTT.

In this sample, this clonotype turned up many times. CDR3 nucleotide sequence: TGTGCCAGCAGCTTAGCGGCAGGGGCCTACGAGCAGTACGTC. Its translation is CASSLAAGAYEQYV. The chain has TRBV7-2 and TRBJ2-7; maybe TRBD1 (6 bases). The CDR3 spans 14 residues. Trimming cost V 0 bases and J 2 bases, with 8 bases left between them. Germline lookup yields CDR1 SGHTA and CDR2 FQGNSA.

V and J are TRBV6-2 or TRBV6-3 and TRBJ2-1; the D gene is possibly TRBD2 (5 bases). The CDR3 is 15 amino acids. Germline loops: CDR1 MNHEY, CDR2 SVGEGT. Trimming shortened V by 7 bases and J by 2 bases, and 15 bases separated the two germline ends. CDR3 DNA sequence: TGTGCCAGCAATAGGGCAGACTACCCCTACAATGAGCAGTTCTTC. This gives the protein CASNRADYPYNEQFF.

The DNA for the CDR3 is TGTGCCAGCAGGGGGCCCAGGGGCACTGAAGCTTTCTTT. This gives the protein CASRGPRGTEAFF. The V call is TRBV3-1, the J call TRBJ1-1, with D perhaps matching TRBD1 (6 bases). V shed 6 bases and J shed 4 bases, with 12 bases lying between them. Germline CDR1 and CDR2: LGHDT and YNNKEL (reference sequence). The CDR3 is 13 amino acids.

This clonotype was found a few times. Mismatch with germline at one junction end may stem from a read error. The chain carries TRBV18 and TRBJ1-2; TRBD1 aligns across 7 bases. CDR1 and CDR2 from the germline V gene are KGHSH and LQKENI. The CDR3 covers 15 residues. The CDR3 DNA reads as TGTGCCAGCTCACCATTGACAGGGCGCAACTACGGCTACACCTTC. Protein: CASSPLTGRNYGYTF.

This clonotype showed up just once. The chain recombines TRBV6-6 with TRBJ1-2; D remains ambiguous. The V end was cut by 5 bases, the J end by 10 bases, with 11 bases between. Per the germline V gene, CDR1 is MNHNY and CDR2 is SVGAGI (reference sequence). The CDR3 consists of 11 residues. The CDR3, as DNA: TGTGCCAGCAGTCCACGGGAGGACTACACCTTC. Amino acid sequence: CASSPREDYTF.

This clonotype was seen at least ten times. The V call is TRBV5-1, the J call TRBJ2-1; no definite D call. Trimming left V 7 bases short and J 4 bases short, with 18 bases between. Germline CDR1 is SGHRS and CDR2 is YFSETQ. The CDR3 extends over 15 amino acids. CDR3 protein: CASGSLGFEYNEQFF. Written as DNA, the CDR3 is TGCGCCAGCGGCTCGTTGGGATTTGAATACAATGAGCAGTTCTTC. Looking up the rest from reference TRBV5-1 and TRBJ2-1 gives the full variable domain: KAGVTQTPRYLIKTRGQQVTLSCSPISGHRSVSWYQQTPGQGLQFLFEYFSETQRNKGNFPGRFSGRQFSNSRSEMNVSTLELGDSALYLCASGSLGFEYNEQFFGPGTRLTVL.

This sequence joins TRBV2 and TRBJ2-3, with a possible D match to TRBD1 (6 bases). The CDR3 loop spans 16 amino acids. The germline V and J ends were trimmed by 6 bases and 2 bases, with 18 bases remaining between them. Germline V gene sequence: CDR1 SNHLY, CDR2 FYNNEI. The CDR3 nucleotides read TGTGCCAGCAGCCCTCAGGGGACCGCGAACACAGATACGCAGTATTTT. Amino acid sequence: CASSPQGTANTDTQYF. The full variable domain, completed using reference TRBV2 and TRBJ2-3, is EPEVTQTPSHQVTQMGQEVILRCVPISNHLYFYWYRQILGQKVEFLVSFYNNEISEKSEIFDDQFSVERPDGSNFTLKIRSTKLEDSAMYFCASSPQGTANTDTQYFGPGTRLTVL.

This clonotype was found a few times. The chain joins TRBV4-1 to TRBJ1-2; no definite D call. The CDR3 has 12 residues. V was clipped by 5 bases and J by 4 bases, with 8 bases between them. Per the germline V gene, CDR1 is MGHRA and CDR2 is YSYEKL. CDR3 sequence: CASSSNSYGYTF. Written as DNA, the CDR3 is TGCGCCAGCAGCTCAAACAGCTATGGCTACACCTTC.

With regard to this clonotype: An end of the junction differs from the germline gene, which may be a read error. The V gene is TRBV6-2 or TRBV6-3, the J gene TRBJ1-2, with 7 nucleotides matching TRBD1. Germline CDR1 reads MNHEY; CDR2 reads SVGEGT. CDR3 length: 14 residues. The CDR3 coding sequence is TGTGCCAGCAGTCCTCCGACAGGGAACTACGGCTACACCTTC. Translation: CASSPPTGNYGYTF.

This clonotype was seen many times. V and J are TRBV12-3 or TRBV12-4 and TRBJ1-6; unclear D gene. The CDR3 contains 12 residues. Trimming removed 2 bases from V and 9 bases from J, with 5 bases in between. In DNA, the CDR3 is TGTGCCAGCAGTTTATTAGGTTCACCCCTCCACTTT. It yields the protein CASSLLGSPLHF.

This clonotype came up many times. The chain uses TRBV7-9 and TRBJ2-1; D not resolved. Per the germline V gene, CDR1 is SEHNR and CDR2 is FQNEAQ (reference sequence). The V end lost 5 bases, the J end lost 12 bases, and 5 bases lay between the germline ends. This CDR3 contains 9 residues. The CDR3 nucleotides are TGTGCCAGCAGCCCGCCGCAGTTCTTC. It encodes CASSPPQFF. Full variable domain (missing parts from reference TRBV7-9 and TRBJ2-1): DTGVSQNPRHKITKRGQNVTFRCDPISEHNRLYWYRQTLGQGPEFLTYFQNEAQLEKSRLLSDRFSAERPKGSFSTLEIQRTEQGDSAMYLCASSPPQFFGPGTRLTVL.

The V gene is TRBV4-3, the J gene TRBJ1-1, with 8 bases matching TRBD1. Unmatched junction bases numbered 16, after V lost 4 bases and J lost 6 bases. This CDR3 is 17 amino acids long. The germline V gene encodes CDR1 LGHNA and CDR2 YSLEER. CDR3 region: CASSRGQGRGLSAEAFF. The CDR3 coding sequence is TGCGCCAGCAGCCGAGGACAGGGCAGAGGGTTGAGCGCTGAAGCTTTCTTT.

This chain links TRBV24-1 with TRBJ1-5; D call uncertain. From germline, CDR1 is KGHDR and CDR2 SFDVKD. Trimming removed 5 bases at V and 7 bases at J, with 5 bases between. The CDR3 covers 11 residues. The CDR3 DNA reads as TGTGCCACCAGTGTTCCCCAGCCCCAGCATTTT. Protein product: CATSVPQPQHF.

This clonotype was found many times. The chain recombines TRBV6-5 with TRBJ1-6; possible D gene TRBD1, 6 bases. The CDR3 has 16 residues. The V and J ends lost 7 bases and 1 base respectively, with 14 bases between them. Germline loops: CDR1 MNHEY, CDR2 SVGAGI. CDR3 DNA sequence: TGTGCCAGCAAAACCTACGGGACATCCTATAATTCACCCCTCCACTTT. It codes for CASKTYGTSYNSPLHF.